This is a list of T cell receptor beta chains from one sample in a study of cytomegalovirus exposure and HLA in healthy donors. Using immunoSEQ multiplex PCR, the repertoire was profiled, and TCRdb retains in-frame clones only, with some absent. The sample includes about 130,000 clones, 77% of them seen just once. Sequenced: PBMCs. These receptors originate from a male donor in good health and CMV-seronegative. CDR3s include the opening cysteine and the closing phenylalanine or tryptophan. The D gene is left open where the match is weak. Not all rows give a size; the values are once, few, many and, for expanded clones, a class.

J | size | D | V | DNA | CDR3
TRBJ2-7 | - | TRBD2 | TRBV5-4 | TGTGCCAGCAGATTAGCGGGAGGCACCTACGAGCAGTACTTC | CASRLAGGTYEQYF
TRBJ2-3 | - | - | TRBV11-2 | TGTGCCAGCAGCTTAGACAGGGCCCTAGATACGCAGTATTTT | CASSLDRALDTQYF
TRBJ2-3 | - | - | TRBV10-2 | TGCGCCAGCAGTCAACCGGGACTCCACACAGATACGCAGTATTTT | CASSQPGLHTDTQYF
TRBJ2-1 | - | TRBD2 | TRBV25-1 | TGTGCCAGCAGTGAATTGGGGGGGGGACTCTATGAGCAGTTCTTC | CASSELGGGLYEQFF
TRBJ1-3 | - | TRBD1 | TRBV19 | TGTGCCAGTAGGCAATCGGACAGGGTCTCTGGAAACACCATATATTTT | CASRQSDRVSGNTIYF
TRBJ1-2 | - | - | TRBV6-5 | TGTGCCAGCAGTCCCCAGGGAGGTGGCTACACCTTC | CASSPQGGGYTF
TRBJ2-7 | - | - | TRBV27 | TGTGCCAGCAGTAAAGAGGCCACCGCCGAGCAGTACTTC | CASSKEATAEQYF
TRBJ1-3 | few | - | TRBV9 | TGTGCCAGCAGCGCAGGGGACTCTGGAAACACCATATATTTT | CASSAGDSGNTIYF
TRBJ1-6 | - | - | TRBV27 | TGTGCCAGCAGTTTATCGCGAGGAACTAATTCACCCCTCCACTTT | CASSLSRGTNSPLHF
TRBJ2-3 | - | - | TRBV27 | TGTGCCAGCAGTTTGACAGGCCTTTTAGATACGCAGTATTTT | CASSLTGLLDTQYF
TRBJ2-1 | once | TRBD1 | TRBV12-5 | TGTGCTAGTGGTCTCAGGGGGCTGGGGAATGAGCAGTTCTTC | CASGLRGLGNEQFF
TRBJ1-5 | - | TRBD1 | TRBV4-3 | TGCGCCAGCAGCCAAGAGGCAGGGGGCTTCAGTCAGCCCCAGCATTTT | CASSQEAGGFSQPQHF
TRBJ1-5 | - | - | TRBV10-3 | TGTGCCATCAGTGAGGGGCAGAATCAGCCCCAGCATTTT | CAISEGQNQPQHF
TRBJ2-3 | - | - | TRBV6-1 | TGTGCCAGCAGTATGCTAGCGTTCACAGATACGCAGTATTTT | CASSMLAFTDTQYF
TRBJ2-2 | few | TRBD1 | TRBV6-5 | TGTGCCAGCAGTCCCGACAGGGAACGTGGCGGGGAGCTGTTTTTT | CASSPDRERGGELFF
TRBJ2-2 | - | TRBD1 | TRBV7-6 | TGTGCCAGCAGCTTAGTGGGACAGGGTTTGGCCGGGGAGCTGTTTTTT | CASSLVGQGLAGELFF
TRBJ1-5 | - | TRBD1 | TRBV7-2 | TGTGCCAGCAGCCCATACAGGGGCGATGACAATCAGCCCCAGCATTTT | CASSPYRGDDNQPQHF
TRBJ2-7 | - | - | TRBV9 | TGTGCCAGCAGCAGGGGTAGCTCCTACGAGCAGTACTTC | CASSRGSSYEQYF
TRBJ2-7 | few | TRBD1 | TRBV5-6 | TGTGCCAGCAGTTGGGACAGATCCTACGAGCAGTACTTC | CASSWDRSYEQYF
TRBJ2-5 | once | - | TRBV4-1 | TGCGCCAGCAGCCAAGATTTCGGGAGAGTTGGGGGTACACAAGAGACCCAGTACTTC | CASSQDFGRVGGTQETQYF
TRBJ2-7 | - | TRBD2 | TRBV25-1 | TGTGCCAGCATGTCACTAGCGGGGTCAACCTCCTACGAGCAGTACTTC | CASMSLAGSTSYEQYF
TRBJ1-2 | - | TRBD1 | TRBV5-4 | TGTGCCAGCAGCAGCGAGGGGGCCCGACTTTTCTATGGCTACACCTTC | CASSSEGARLFYGYTF
TRBJ2-5 | - | TRBD2 | TRBV5-1 | TGCGCCAGCAGCATAGGACTAGCGGGGGAGAAGACCCAGTACTTC | CASSIGLAGEKTQYF
TRBJ1-1 | - | TRBD1 | TRBV19 | TGTGCCAGTAGGGGACAGCCCATTACGTTGAACACTGAAGCTTTCTTT | CASRGQPITLNTEAFF
TRBJ2-1 | - | TRBD1 | TRBV6-1 | TGTGCCAGCAGCCAACTACAGGGGGCGGAGGAGCAGTTCTTC | CASSQLQGAEEQFF
TRBJ2-5 | few | TRBD2 | TRBV5-1 | TGCGCCAGCACCTCTAGCGGGGGGAAAGAGACCCAGTACTTC | CASTSSGGKETQYF
TRBJ1-1 | - | - | TRBV5-8 | TGTGCCAGCATCAGCGAGGGCGGCACTGAAGCTTTCTTT | CASISEGGTEAFF
TRBJ2-2 | - | TRBD2 | TRBV7-2 | TGTGCCAGCAGCTCAGGACTAGCGGGAGGAACCGGGGAGCTGTTTTTT | CASSSGLAGGTGELFF
TRBJ2-7 | - | TRBD2 | TRBV7-2 | TGTGCCAGCAGCTCCGGACTAGCGGGCCGCTACGAGCAGTACTTC | CASSSGLAGRYEQYF
TRBJ2-1 | few | - | TRBV6-5 | TGTGCCAGCAGTTGGGGGGAGAGTGAGCAGTTCTTC | CASSWGESEQFF
TRBJ1-2 | - | - | TRBV6-4 | TGTGCCAGCAGTGACGGGGGTGGGGGGGATCGCTACACCTTC | CASSDGGGGDRYTF
TRBJ2-3 | - | - | TRBV11-2 | TGTGCCAGCAGCTTAGATCCCGCAGGGAGCACAGATACGCAGTATTTT | CASSLDPAGSTDTQYF
TRBJ1-1 | - | - | TRBV5-4 | TGTGCCAGCAGCTTGCGGGCGTCGGGGGACGAAGCTTTCTTT | CASSLRASGDEAFF
TRBJ2-7 | - | TRBD1 | TRBV18 | TGTGCCAGCTCACCTCCCGGGACAGATTCCTACGAGCAGTACTTC | CASSPPGTDSYEQYF
TRBJ2-7 | - | TRBD2 | TRBV29-1 | TGCAGCGTTGCGACTAGCTTAGTTGGCGAGCAGTACTTC | CSVATSLVGEQYF
TRBJ2-5 | - | - | TRBV19 | TGTGCCAGTAGTATTACGGCTCAAGGGGCAGAGACCCAGTACTTC | CASSITAQGAETQYF
TRBJ1-1 | - | - | TRBV5-4 | TGTGCCAGCAGCGTGGGGCGGGATACTGAAGCTTTCTTT | CASSVGRDTEAFF
TRBJ1-1 | - | - | TRBV29-1 | TGCAGCGTTGAAGCCCACAGGGTTGAAGCTTTCTTT | CSVEAHRVEAFF
TRBJ2-3 | - | TRBD1 | TRBV5-1 | TGCGCCAGCACCGCTGGGGGGGGACAGGGGTCAGATACGCAGTATTTT | CASTAGGGQGSDTQYF
TRBJ1-1 | - | TRBD1 | TRBV19 | TGTGCCAGTAGTTTAGCGACAGGGCTGAACACTGAAGCTTTCTTT | CASSLATGLNTEAFF
TRBJ2-1 | - | TRBD2 | TRBV10-2 | TGCGCCAGCAGTGGACTAGCGGTGAACAATGAGCAGTTCTTC | CASSGLAVNNEQFF
TRBJ2-5 | - | TRBD2 | TRBV11-2 | TGTGCCAGCAGCCTCGGGACTAGCGGGTCTCTTCGGGATGCGACCCAGTACTTC | CASSLGTSGSLRDATQYF
TRBJ1-2 | - | TRBD1 | TRBV5-4 | TGTGCCAGCAGCACAGAGACAGGGGGCGCTGGCTACACCTTC | CASSTETGGAGYTF
TRBJ2-1 | - | - | TRBV7-3 | TGTGCCAGCAGCCGTTCCACCCACAGTGTTAGTGAGCAGTTCTTC | CASSRSTHSVSEQFF
TRBJ2-7 | - | TRBD1 | TRBV7-2 | TGTGCCAGCAGCCCCGGACAGGGGGAACGGCAGTACTTC | CASSPGQGERQYF
TRBJ2-1 | - | TRBD1 | TRBV6-4 | TGTGCCAGCAGTGACTCGACAGGGGGCTACAATGAGCAGTTCTTC | CASSDSTGGYNEQFF
TRBJ2-2 | - | - | TRBV21-1 | TGTGCCAGCAGCAAGGTTCCCACAGGGGCCGGGGAGCTGTTTTTT | CASSKVPTGAGELFF
TRBJ2-3 | - | - | TRBV10-1 | TGCGCCAGCAGTGAGCAGGTGGCTGCGAATACGCAGTATTTT | CASSEQVAANTQYF
TRBJ2-1 | - | TRBD1 | TRBV29-1 | TGCAGATCTGCCGGGACAGGGCATTTCAATGAGCAGTTCTTC | CRSAGTGHFNEQFF
TRBJ1-5 | - | TRBD1 | TRBV19 | TGTGCCAGTAAGCCCGGACAGGGGGCCTTTTTTAGCAATCAGCCCCAGCATTTT | CASKPGQGAFFSNQPQHF